Included here is one TCR beta chain sequence, with context. These data are taken from a study of cytomegalovirus exposure and HLA in healthy donors. Primers included in the PCR were 60 Vbeta and 13 Jbeta primers. Data came from immunoSEQ multiplex PCR; TCRdb stores just in-frame clones and leaves some out. The table shows under 150,000 clones, with approximately 84% occurring only once. The CDR3 is 20 residues long. Germline CDR1 SGHRS, CDR2 YFSETQ. The ends lost 2 bases at V and 3 bases at J; junction bases unmatched: 19. Material: PBMCs. The sequence was collected from a boy aged 2 to 10 in good health and CMV-seronegative. The chain recombines TRBV5-1 with TRBJ2-2; 7 bases map to TRBD1. Written as DNA, the CDR3 is TGCGCCAGCAGCTTCCCCCCGGGACAGTTCGAGGGGTTCGACACCGGGGAGCTGTTTTTT. Its protein product is CASSFPPGQFEGFDTGELFF.